This T cell receptor beta chain was recorded in a study of T cell changes during pregnancy in multiple sclerosis. Only in-frame clones appear in the TCRdb table, and some are missing; sequencing was by immunoSEQ multiplex PCR. The table lists tens of thousands of clones, roughly 92% of them singletons, with 3% to 4% in the top ten. CDR1 and CDR2 (germline): MGHRA, YSYEKL. Trimming removed 1 base from V and 7 bases from J, with 14 bases in between. The CDR3 extends over 15 amino acids. Sequenced here: peripheral blood, sampled after pregnancy. This sequence originates from a female donor in good health, enrolled as a control in a pregnancy study. The genes are TRBV4-1 and TRBJ1-5; D unclear. The CDR3 protein is CASSQGSPVAQPQHF. The CDR3 DNA reads as TGCGCCAGCAGCCAAGGGTCCCCAGTTGCCCAGCCCCAGCATTTT.